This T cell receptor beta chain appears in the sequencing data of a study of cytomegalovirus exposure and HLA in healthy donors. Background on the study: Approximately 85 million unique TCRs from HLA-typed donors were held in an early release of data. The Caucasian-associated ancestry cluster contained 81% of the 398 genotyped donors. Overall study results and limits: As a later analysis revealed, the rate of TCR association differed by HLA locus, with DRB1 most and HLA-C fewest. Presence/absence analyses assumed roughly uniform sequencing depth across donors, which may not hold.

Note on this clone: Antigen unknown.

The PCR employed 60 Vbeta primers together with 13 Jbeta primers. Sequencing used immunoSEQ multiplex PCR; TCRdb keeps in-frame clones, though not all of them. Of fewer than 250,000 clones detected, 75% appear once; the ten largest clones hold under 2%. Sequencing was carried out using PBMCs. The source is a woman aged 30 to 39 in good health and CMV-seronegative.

The CDR3 region is CASSSSGSNEKLFF. The CDR3 nucleotides read TGCGCCAGCAGCTCTTCGGGTTCTAATGAAAAACTGTTTTTT. This chain connects TRBV5-1 to TRBJ1-4, with no clear D. There are 14 residues in the CDR3. The V gene lost 3 bases and the J gene lost 3 bases, with 9 bases spanning the gap. Germline V gene data show CDR1 as SGHRS and CDR2 as YFSETQ.